This TCR beta chain was captured in a study of blood T cell repertoires in COVID-19. Study-level background: There were acute and convalescent COVID-19 samples, and they came from the United States, Italy and Spain. The cDNA or gDNA used as material had been derived from T cells, B-cell-depleted T cells, or PBMCs.

The CDR3 is made up of 14 amino acids. Trimming pared 5 bases from V and 7 bases from J, leaving 15 bases between. In germline, CDR1 is MNHEY, CDR2 SMNVEV (reference sequence). Original handling: Estimates of nucleated cell counts were drawn from the amplification of reference gene primers. Assay used: immunoSEQ multiplex PCR; TCRdb lists only in-frame clones, some missing. The DNA gave D and trimming, while V, J and clone size come from that table. Of tens of thousands of clones in the sample, over 60% are singletons; the top ten hold about half. The chain combines TRBV27 with TRBJ2-1; weak D call: TRBD1 (5 bases). The clonotype was recovered from a human donor in a cohort sampled during active COVID-19. Sequencing input: peripheral blood. DNA for the CDR3: TGTGCCAGCAGTGACAGACAACCCCGGAATGAGCAGTTCTTC. Its translation: CASSDRQPRNEQFF.